A single sample is the source of the 22 T cell receptor beta chains below, sequenced in a study of T cell clonotyping in hematopoietic cell transplantation. Assay: immunoSEQ multiplex PCR; the TCRdb copy retains only in-frame clones and omits some. The data contain 10,000 to 15,000 clones, 80% to 95% of them singletons. Sequenced here: PBMCs, sampled 100 days after allogeneic stem cell transplant. All receptors derive from a female patient aged 45 to 65 who had an allogeneic stem cell transplant from an unrelated donor, so the T cells may come from the graft donor. Some clones in this sample may be carry-over from other donors' samples.

V gene TRBV10-1 combines with J gene TRBJ1-4; D is possibly TRBD1 (5 bases). V was clipped by 0 bases and J by 7 bases, with 24 bases between them. The CDR3 contains 19 residues. Germline CDR1 WNHNN, CDR2 SYGVQD (reference sequence). The CDR3 sequence is CASSESRTRGNEEGEKLFF. CDR3 nucleotide sequence: TGCGCCAGCAGTGAGTCACGGACACGGGGAAACGAGGAGGGTGAAAAACTGTTTTTT.

This clone was seen only a few times. This sequence joins TRBV15 and TRBJ2-7; 8 nucleotides match TRBD1. The CDR3 covers 14 residues. Looked up from germline, CDR1 is LNHNV and CDR2 is YYDKDF (reference sequence). After removal of 1 base from V and 7 bases from J, the junction contained 6 bases not matched to a gene. CDR3 sequence: CATSRGQGAREQYF. The CDR3 DNA sequence: TGTGCCACCAGCAGAGGTCAGGGGGCTAGAGAGCAGTACTTC.

The chain links TRBV7-2 to TRBJ1-2, with D unresolved. The CDR3 is 13 residues long. Germline V CDR1 and CDR2: SGHTA, FQGNSA. V lost 6 bases, J lost 0 bases, and 8 bases lay in between. The CDR3 DNA reads as TGTGCCAGCAGAACTGTTCCTAACTATGGCTACACCTTC. It codes for CASRTVPNYGYTF.

This chain joins TRBV7-8 and TRBJ1-5, with D perhaps TRBD1 (5 bases). This CDR3 spans 12 amino acids. From germline, CDR1 is SGHVS and CDR2 FQNEAQ. V was shortened by 5 bases and J by 4 bases, with 6 bases between the two germline ends. In nucleotides, the CDR3 is TGTGCCAGCAGCAGGGGAAATCAGCCCCAGCATTTT. It codes for CASSRGNQPQHF.

The chain couples TRBV4-1 to TRBJ1-2, with D perhaps matching TRBD1 (5 bases). Trimming removed 6 bases from V and 2 bases from J, with 19 bases in between. The length of the CDR3 is 16 residues. The germline CDR1 and CDR2 sequences are MGHRA and YSYEKL. The CDR3 DNA reads as TGCGCCAGCAGAGCGGGGGGAGCCCGGCGCAACTATGGCTACACCTTC. Its translation: CASRAGGARRNYGYTF.

The chain is built from TRBV30 and TRBJ1-2; TRBD1 might be the D (6 bases). This CDR3 is 14 amino acids long. Germline V gene sequence: CDR1 GTSNPN, CDR2 SVGIG (reference sequence). Trimming took 3 bases from V and 13 from J, leaving 24 bases between them. CDR3 in amino acids: CAWSVRGRQVVCTF. As DNA, the CDR3 is TGTGCCTGGAGCGTGAGAGGAAGACAGGTAGTTTGCACCTTC.

This clone has a single count. The chain recombines TRBV28 with TRBJ1-4; the D gene is possibly TRBD1 (5 bases). Germline V gene sequence: CDR1 MDHEN, CDR2 SYDVKM. Trimming shortened V by 2 bases and J by 2 bases, and 30 bases separated the two germline ends. The length of the CDR3 is 22 residues. The CDR3 DNA reads as TGTGCCAGCAGTTTAGTTCTTGGGGTCGCAGGGCCATTTAGCCGGACTAATGAAAAACTGTTTTTT. Amino acid sequence: CASSLVLGVAGPFSRTNEKLFF.

The rearrangement uses TRBV5-1 and TRBJ2-2; TRBD2 matches at 11 bases. Germline trimming cut 2 bases from V and 4 bases from J; bases unmatched to any gene: 4. CDR3 size: 16 residues. Germline V gene sequence: CDR1 SGHRS, CDR2 YFSETQ. CDR3 nucleotide sequence: TGCGCCAGCAGCTTAGCTAGCGGGGGGACCACCGGGGAGCTGTTTTTT. Encoded protein: CASSLASGGTTGELFF.

V gene TRBV14 combines with J gene TRBJ2-5; D possibly corresponds to TRBD2 (6 bases). Per the germline V gene, CDR1 is SGHDN and CDR2 is FVKESK. V was cut by 1 base and J by 1 base, with 10 bases left in between. This CDR3 spans 15 amino acids. CDR3 region: CASSQVGGIQETQYF. The CDR3 region has the DNA TGTGCCAGCAGCCAAGTTGGGGGGATCCAAGAGACCCAGTACTTC.

The chain recombines TRBV19 with TRBJ1-1, with D perhaps matching TRBD1 (6 bases). The CDR3 extends over 16 amino acids. V lost 4 bases, J lost 0 bases, and 15 bases lay in between. Germline loops: CDR1 LNHDA, CDR2 SQIVND (reference sequence). The CDR3 loop reads CASSTGTGQVNTEAFF. The CDR3 DNA follows: TGTGCCAGTAGTACGGGTACAGGGCAGGTGAACACTGAAGCTTTCTTT.

The rearrangement links TRBV7-7 to TRBJ2-7, with 9 bases matching TRBD2. The CDR3 is 15 amino acids. CDR1 and CDR2 (germline): SSHAT, FNYEAQ (reference sequence). Trimming at V came to 5 bases and at J to 3 bases, leaving 8 bases not matched to a gene. CDR3 bases: TGTGCCAGCAGCGTTCCGACTAGCGGCCGCTACGAGCAGTACTTC. This codes for CASSVPTSGRYEQYF.

The CDR3: CASSPRGETQYF. The CDR3 DNA reads as TGTGCCAGCTCTCCGAGGGGAGAGACCCAGTACTTC. The chain joins TRBV2 to TRBJ2-5, with D possibly called TRBD1 or TRBD2 (5 bases each). Deletions cut 8 bases from V and 4 bases from J, with 11 bases between. CDR3 size: 12 residues. CDR1 and CDR2 (germline): SNHLY, FYNNEI.

The chain joins TRBV19 to TRBJ1-5, with TRBD1 as a possible D gene (5 bases). V gave up 3 bases and J gave up 1 base, with 7 bases separating them. The CDR3 length is 14 residues. Germline lookup yields CDR1 LNHDA and CDR2 SQIVND (reference sequence). The CDR3 protein is CASSIWDSNQPQHF. CDR3 nucleotide sequence: TGTGCCAGTAGTATTTGGGACAGCAATCAGCCCCAGCATTTT. The full variable domain, rest sourced from reference TRBV19 and TRBJ1-5, is DGGITQSPKYLFRKEGQNVTLSCEQNLNHDAMYWYRQDPGQGLRLIYYSQIVNDFQKGDIAEGYSVSREKKESFPLTVTSAQKNPTAFYLCASSIWDSNQPQHFGDGTRLSIL.

V is TRBV15 and J is TRBJ1-5, with D uncertain. The CDR3 runs 13 residues. V lost 0 bases and J 13 bases, leaving 13 bases between the germline ends. Germline V gene data show CDR1 as LNHNV and CDR2 as YYDKDF (reference sequence). Here the CDR3 DNA reads TGTGCCACCAGCAGAGACCGAGGGAATATGCAGCATTTT. It codes for CATSRDRGNMQHF.

This chain joins TRBV4-1 and TRBJ1-1; D ambiguous. The CDR3 is 13 amino acids. The germline V and J ends were trimmed by 0 bases and 4 bases, with 6 bases remaining between them. In germline, CDR1 is MGHRA, CDR2 YSYEKL. DNA for the CDR3: TGCGCCAGCAGCCAAGATCTGAGCACTGAAGCTTTCTTT. It specifies CASSQDLSTEAFF.

J is TRBJ2-7 and V is TRBV6-1, with D possibly being TRBD2 (7 bases). CDR1 and CDR2 (germline): MNHNS, SASEGT. V lost 11 bases and J lost 3, with 14 bases in between. CDR3 length: 12 amino acids. The CDR3 spells CAGGGRFYEQYF. The CDR3 DNA reads as TGTGCCGGGGGGGGCAGGTTCTACGAGCAGTACTTC.

The chain links TRBV5-5 to TRBJ1-1; D gene uncertain. This CDR3 comprises 18 residues. V lost 0 bases and J lost 0, with 18 bases in between. Germline V gene lookup returns CDR1 SGHKS and CDR2 YYEKEE (reference sequence). The CDR3 region has the DNA TGTGCCAGCAGCTTGGCTTTAAATTGGGCCCAGATGAACACTGAAGCTTTCTTT. It is translated as CASSLALNWAQMNTEAFF.

This chain connects TRBV30 to TRBJ1-1; no reliable D call. V was trimmed by 4 bases and J by 9 bases, leaving 15 bases between them. Per the germline V gene, CDR1 is GTSNPN and CDR2 is SVGIG (reference sequence). The CDR3 runs 12 residues. CDR3 DNA: TGTGCCTGGACCCCAGTCGGACGGCAAGCTTTCTTT. It encodes CAWTPVGRQAFF.

The gene calls are TRBV19 and TRBJ1-4; weak D call: TRBD1 (5 bases). This CDR3 is built from 13 residues. In germline, CDR1 is LNHDA, CDR2 SQIVND (reference sequence). Deletions cut 6 bases from V and 8 bases from J, with 13 bases between. CDR3 protein: CASRDSAVEKLFF. In nucleotides, the CDR3 is TGTGCCAGTAGAGACAGCGCGGTGGAAAAACTGTTTTTT.

The CDR3 protein is CASSFGTGEGLYEQYV. The CDR3 nucleotides read TGTGCCAGCAGTTTCGGGACAGGGGAGGGACTCTACGAGCAGTACGTC. The chain links TRBV6-6 to TRBJ2-7, with 10 positions matching TRBD1. After removal of 4 bases from V and 3 bases from J, the junction contained 9 bases not matched to a gene. Germline-derived CDR1 and CDR2 are MNHNY and SVGAGI (reference sequence). The CDR3 sequence is 16 residues long.

The rearrangement joins TRBV9 to TRBJ2-2; 10 bases are a match to TRBD1. This CDR3 comprises 15 residues. The junction had 6 bases not matched to a gene; V was cut back by 4 bases and J by 6 bases. The germline V gene encodes CDR1 SGDLS and CDR2 YYNGEE. This CDR3 is CASSPGQGDAGELFF. The DNA for the CDR3 is TGTGCCAGCAGCCCCGGACAGGGGGACGCCGGGGAGCTGTTTTTT.

This chain joins TRBV7-2 and TRBJ2-1, with D tentatively TRBD1 (6 bases). The CDR3 is made up of 13 amino acids. CDR1 and CDR2 (germline): SGHTA, FQGNSA. The V end was cut by 4 bases, the J end by 5 bases, with 9 bases between. The CDR3 DNA sequence: TGTGCCAGCAGCTCGAACAGGGACAATGAGCAGTTCTTC. Translation gives CASSSNRDNEQFF.